The 32 T cell receptor beta chains in this list originate from one sample, sequenced in a study of T cell changes during pregnancy in multiple sclerosis (dated by TCRdb to between 2018 and 2021). The library came from the immunoSEQ multiplex PCR assay. Not all clones reach the TCRdb copy of this immuneACCESS table, which keeps in-frame sequences only. Checked studies attribute under half of the gap to unresolved V genes and leave the rest unexplained. The sample profile shows 110,000 or so clones; around 93% of them were found once. The top ten clonotypes cover 6.2% of the sample. The sequencing used peripheral blood, collected before pregnancy. These receptors were taken from a female donor with multiple sclerosis, enrolled in a pregnancy study.

The rearrangement uses TRBV30 and TRBJ1-3, with 7 nucleotides matching TRBD1. Germline V gene lookup returns CDR1 GTSNPN and CDR2 SVGIG (reference sequence). This CDR3 spans 14 amino acids. V lost 8 bases, J lost 4 bases, and 11 bases stayed unmatched. DNA for the CDR3: TGTGCCCGTTCTTCCGGGACAGCAGGAAACACCATATATTTT. Residues: CARSSGTAGNTIYF.

The V gene is TRBV5-4, the J gene TRBJ2-7, with TRBD1 matching 10 bases. The junction had 6 bases not matched to a gene; V was cut back by 1 base and J by 5 bases. The CDR3 spans 15 residues. Looked up from germline, CDR1 is SGHNT and CDR2 is YYREEE (reference sequence). The CDR3 here is CASSLTGTGVHEQYF. CDR3 nucleotide sequence: TGTGCCAGCAGCTTGACCGGGACAGGGGTCCACGAGCAGTACTTC.

The rearrangement joins TRBV15 to TRBJ1-1; the D is unclear. This CDR3 has 13 residues. Trimming stripped 2 bases from V and 3 bases from J, with 7 bases between. Per germline, CDR1 LNHNV and CDR2 YYDKDF (reference sequence). CDR3 protein: CATSRLGDTEAFF. In DNA, the CDR3 is TGTGCCACCAGCAGACTAGGAGACACTGAAGCTTTCTTT.

This rearrangement joins TRBV15 to TRBJ2-2, with unresolved D. This CDR3 spans 17 amino acids. The V end lost 5 bases, the J end lost 6 bases, and 22 bases lay between the germline ends. Germline V gene data show CDR1 as LNHNV and CDR2 as YYDKDF (reference sequence). CDR3 bases: TGTGCCACCAGCGGGTTAGCAGAGAGACGATCGGCCGGGGAGCTGTTTTTT. Amino acids: CATSGLAERRSAGELFF.

The chain carries TRBV9 and TRBJ1-2, with TRBD1 identical over 7 bases. CDR3 length: 13 residues. The trim removed 4 bases at V and 3 bases at J, leaving 3 bases unmatched. Germline V CDR1 and CDR2: SGDLS, YYNGEE. CDR3: CASSPGQYYGYTF. CDR3 in DNA: TGTGCCAGCAGCCCGGGACAGTACTATGGCTACACCTTC.

CDR3 bases: TGTGCCAGCAGCGACGGACAGGGGAATTCACCCCTCCACTTT. Translated: CASSDGQGNSPLHF. The chain uses TRBV5-5 and TRBJ1-6; 9 nucleotides line up with TRBD1. The CDR3 loop spans 14 amino acids. With V trimmed by 4 bases and J by 7 bases, 3 bases remained unmatched. CDR1 SGHKS and CDR2 YYEKEE come from the germline V gene (reference sequence).

The genes are TRBV25-1 and TRBJ2-5; 8 positions agree with TRBD2. J gave up 1 base and V 3 bases, and 4 bases lay outside the gene matches. This CDR3 has 15 residues. Germline V gene data show CDR1 as MGHDK and CDR2 as SYGVNS. Here the CDR3 reads CASSESAGGQETQYF. The CDR3 DNA sequence: TGTGCCAGCAGTGAGAGCGCGGGGGGCCAAGAGACCCAGTACTTC.

This clone was observed a handful of times. The V gene is TRBV2, the J gene TRBJ1-2; 7 bases line up with TRBD1. Looked up from germline, CDR1 is SNHLY and CDR2 is FYNNEI. Losses at the gene ends were 8 bases for V and 2 bases for J; bases not matched to a gene: 2. The CDR3 sequence is 12 residues long. The DNA for the CDR3 is TGTGCCAGCCCGGGACAGAACTATGGCTACACCTTC. Translating it yields CASPGQNYGYTF.

The CDR3 sequence: CASSRDRGLYGYTF. CDR3 bases: TGTGCCAGTAGCCGAGACAGGGGGCTGTATGGCTACACCTTC. V gene TRBV19 combines with J gene TRBJ1-2, with 10 bases fitting TRBD1. Trimming removed 6 bases from V and 5 bases from J; junction bases left unmatched: 6. Germline CDR1 LNHDA, CDR2 SQIVND (reference sequence). CDR3 length equals 14 residues. Filled out from reference TRBV19 and TRBJ1-2, the complete variable domain reads DGGITQSPKYLFRKEGQNVTLSCEQNLNHDAMYWYRQDPGQGLRLIYYSQIVNDFQKGDIAEGYSVSREKKESFPLTVTSAQKNPTAFYLCASSRDRGLYGYTFGSGTRLTVV.

The V call is TRBV5-4, the J call TRBJ2-5, with 15 bases aligning to TRBD2. With V trimmed by 4 bases and J by 4 bases, 8 bases remained unmatched. From germline, CDR1 is SGHNT and CDR2 YYREEE (reference sequence). The CDR3 totals 17 residues. The CDR3 coding sequence is TGTGCCAGCAGCGGGGGACTAGCGGGAGGTGGTCGAGAGACCCAGTACTTC. This sequence encodes CASSGGLAGGGRETQYF.

J is TRBJ2-3 and V is TRBV5-1; TRBD1 might be the D (5 bases). Germline V gene lookup returns CDR1 SGHRS and CDR2 YFSETQ. CDR3 length: 13 amino acids. V was shortened by 5 bases and J by 4 bases, with 11 bases between the two germline ends. The CDR3 reads CASRGTGPDTQYF. The CDR3 DNA reads as TGCGCCAGCAGGGGAACAGGCCCAGATACGCAGTATTTT.

V gene TRBV10-1 combines with J gene TRBJ2-7; D not certain. Deletions cut 6 bases from V and 10 bases from J, with 16 bases between. The CDR3 is 12 amino acids. Germline assignment: CDR1 WNHNN and CDR2 SYGVQD (reference sequence). The CDR3 spells CASRGSGPFQYF. Written as DNA, the CDR3 is TGCGCCAGCAGAGGTTCAGGCCCCTTTCAGTACTTC.

The V call is TRBV7-8, the J call TRBJ1-4, with D tentatively TRBD1 (5 bases). Trimming took 3 bases from V and 7 from J, leaving 18 bases between them. CDR1 is SGHVS, CDR2 FQNEAQ, per germline. The CDR3 has 16 residues. The CDR3 here is CASSFRGGGGFEKLFF. For the CDR3, the DNA is TGTGCCAGCAGCTTTCGCGGGGGGGGAGGTTTTGAAAAACTGTTTTTT.

V gene TRBV30 combines with J gene TRBJ1-2, with 9 bases matching TRBD1. Unmatched junction bases numbered 5, after V lost 2 bases and J lost 7 bases. In germline, CDR1 is GTSNPN, CDR2 SVGIG (reference sequence). This CDR3 spans 13 amino acids. The CDR3 sequence is CAWSITGGVGYTF. Written as DNA, the CDR3 is TGTGCCTGGAGTATTACAGGGGGCGTTGGCTACACCTTC.

The rearrangement joins TRBV6-5 to TRBJ1-5; tentative D call: TRBD1 (5 bases). Germline lookup yields CDR1 MNHEY and CDR2 SVGAGI. Trimming pared 6 bases from V and 0 bases from J, leaving 12 bases between. The CDR3 is 15 residues long. CDR3 loop: CASRRTQYSNQPQHF. As DNA, the CDR3 is TGTGCCAGCAGGCGGACACAATATAGCAATCAGCCCCAGCATTTT.

The genes are TRBV5-4 and TRBJ2-5; TRBD2 matches 13 bases. The germline CDR1 and CDR2 sequences are SGHNT and YYREEE (reference sequence). The V and J ends lost 4 bases and 5 bases, in that order; junction bases with no gene match: 8. There are 16 residues in the CDR3. The CDR3 DNA is TGTGCCAGCAGCCCGAAACTAGCGGGAGGGTTGGAGACCCAGTACTTC. It specifies CASSPKLAGGLETQYF.

The chain links TRBV5-1 to TRBJ2-3; TRBD1 is a possible D gene (6 bases). The germline V gene has CDR1 SGHRS and CDR2 YFSETQ. Trimming stripped 0 bases from V and 3 bases from J, with 11 bases between. This CDR3 has 15 residues. The CDR3 nucleotides are TGCGCCAGCAGCTTGGAGGTCAGGGGAACAGATACGCAGTATTTT. It codes for CASSLEVRGTDTQYF.

The chain links TRBV28 to TRBJ2-7; D is possibly TRBD2 (5 bases). Germline V CDR1 and CDR2: MDHEN, SYDVKM. V shed 6 bases and J shed 5 bases, with 11 bases lying between them. The CDR3 covers 12 residues. CDR3 coding DNA: TGTGCCAGCAGGGTTTCGGGGAACGAGCAGTACTTC. It translates to CASRVSGNEQYF.

The chain is built from TRBV2 and TRBJ1-5; tentatively, D is TRBD1 (5 bases). Germline loops: CDR1 SNHLY, CDR2 FYNNEI. Trimming took 4 bases from V and 1 from J, leaving 11 bases between them. CDR3 length: 15 residues. The CDR3 nucleotides read TGTGCCAGCAGTGCAGGAGGGGACAGCAATCAGCCCCAGCATTTT. Its protein product is CASSAGGDSNQPQHF. The full variable domain, its missing parts supplied by reference TRBV2 and TRBJ1-5, is EPEVTQTPSHQVTQMGQEVILRCVPISNHLYFYWYRQILGQKVEFLVSFYNNEISEKSEIFDDQFSVERPDGSNFTLKIRSTKLEDSAMYFCASSAGGDSNQPQHFGDGTRLSIL.

The V and J genes are TRBV18 and TRBJ1-1; D possibly corresponds to TRBD1 (5 bases). Germline CDR1 is KGHSH and CDR2 is LQKENI. V gave up 8 bases and J gave up 1 base, with 17 bases separating them. The CDR3 contains 15 residues. CDR3 nucleotide sequence: TGTGCCAGCGCGTCGACAGCCCTAGAGAACACTGAAGCTTTCTTT. Protein sequence: CASASTALENTEAFF.

The V and J genes are TRBV7-9 and TRBJ2-1; D gene unclear. The CDR3 totals 11 residues. Between the trimmed V and J ends, which lost 5 bases and 7 bases, there was a span of 6 bases. CDR1 SEHNR and CDR2 FQNEAQ come from the germline V gene (reference sequence). CDR3 DNA: TGTGCCAGCAGCCGTGAGAATGAGCAGTTCTTC. Protein sequence: CASSRENEQFF.

The V gene is TRBV27, the J gene TRBJ1-2, with D perhaps matching TRBD1 (5 bases). Trimming pared 0 bases from V and 8 bases from J, leaving 13 bases between. This CDR3 is 14 amino acids long. The germline CDR1 and CDR2 sequences are MNHEY and SMNVEV (reference sequence). The CDR3 DNA sequence: TGTGCCAGCAGTTTATCAGCAGGGATGTGGGGCTACACCTTC. Translation gives CASSLSAGMWGYTF.

The gene calls are TRBV5-5 and TRBJ2-3; D possibly corresponds to TRBD2 (6 bases). CDR3 length equals 14 residues. The ends were cut back, 4 bases at V and 2 bases at J, with 11 bases in the middle. The germline V gene encodes CDR1 SGHKS and CDR2 YYEKEE (reference sequence). Here the CDR3 DNA reads TGTGCCAGCAGCGTCTGGCGGGACACAGATACGCAGTATTTT. It encodes CASSVWRDTDTQYF.

The chain uses TRBV19 and TRBJ2-6, with D maybe TRBD1 (6 bases). In germline, CDR1 is LNHDA, CDR2 SQIVND (reference sequence). The CDR3 contains 15 residues. V lost 3 bases and J 2 bases, leaving 8 bases between the germline ends. DNA of the CDR3: TGTGCCAGTAGTATTTACAGGGCTGGGGCCAACGTCCTGACTTTC. This gives the protein CASSIYRAGANVLTF.

A remark on this clone: Without the conserved terminal phenylalanine or tryptophan, this CDR3 likely stems from a read error. Because the CDR3's place on the DNA is in doubt, the DNA is left out and the CDR3 is given as listed by TCRdb. CDR3 residues: CASSEGGGLHRFR. The gene calls are TRBV10-1 and TRBJ1-3. The germline V gene has CDR1 WNHNN and CDR2 SYGVQD (reference sequence). The CDR3 contains 13 residues when both ends are counted.

The gene calls are TRBV5-5 and TRBJ2-5; 7 positions agree with TRBD2. Germline V gives CDR1 SGHKS, CDR2 YYEKEE (reference sequence). V was clipped by 4 bases and J by 2 bases; unmatched bases: 5. There are 14 residues in the CDR3. CDR3 coding DNA: TGTGCCAGCAGCCCGACTAGCAGGCAAGAGACCCAGTACTTC. Its translation is CASSPTSRQETQYF.

J is TRBJ1-5 and V is TRBV6-5, with 8 nucleotides matching TRBD1. The V gene's germline CDR1 is MNHEY and CDR2 SVGAGI. The CDR3 has 14 amino acids. V lost 6 bases to trimming and J lost 6 bases; unmatched junction nucleotides: 7. CDR3 in amino acids: CASRDGQGGQPQHF. CDR3 bases: TGTGCCAGCAGGGACGGACAGGGTGGTCAGCCCCAGCATTTT.

The rearrangement links TRBV7-2 to TRBJ1-1; no clear D. The germline V gene encodes CDR1 SGHTA and CDR2 FQGNSA. The V end lost 3 bases, the J end lost 0 bases, and 5 bases lay between the germline ends. The CDR3 contains 13 residues. DNA for the CDR3: TGTGCCAGCAGCTTGAGGTTGAACACTGAAGCTTTCTTT. Residues: CASSLRLNTEAFF.

The V call is TRBV19, the J call TRBJ1-5, with no clear D. Per germline, CDR1 LNHDA and CDR2 SQIVND (reference sequence). The CDR3 runs to 13 residues. Trimming took off 2 bases at V and 5 bases at J, with 7 bases between the two ends. CDR3 nucleotide sequence: TGTGCCAGTAGTATACAGGCATATCAGCCCCAGCATTTT. Amino acids: CASSIQAYQPQHF.

The V gene is TRBV5-6, the J gene TRBJ2-7; 8 bases align to TRBD2. J was trimmed by 4 bases and V by 4 bases; bases with no gene match: 7. Per germline, CDR1 SGHDT and CDR2 YYEEEE. There are 14 residues in the CDR3. The CDR3 is CASSAGLVEYEQYF. The CDR3 DNA reads TGTGCCAGCAGCGCGGGACTAGTTGAATACGAGCAGTACTTC.

The rearrangement links TRBV11-2 to TRBJ2-7; 7 nucleotides agree with TRBD1. Germline V gene sequence: CDR1 SGHAT, CDR2 FQNNGV. J lost 6 bases, V lost 2 bases, and 7 bases had no gene match. This CDR3 has 14 residues. DNA of the CDR3: TGTGCCAGCAGCTTAAGTTCGACAGGGATCGAGCAGTACTTC. Residues: CASSLSSTGIEQYF.

The chain employs TRBV10-3 and TRBJ1-2; 7 nucleotides agree with TRBD1. This CDR3 comprises 13 residues. Germline CDR1 and CDR2: ENHRY and SYGVKD. The junction had 6 bases not matched to a gene; V was cut back by 5 bases and J by 6 bases. The CDR3 reads CAISLDRADGYTF. As DNA, the CDR3 is TGTGCCATCAGTCTAGACAGGGCAGATGGCTACACCTTC.